The 26 T cell receptor beta chains below were found in one sample sequenced in a study of breast tumors, draining lymph nodes, adjacent tissues (dated by TCRdb to 2016 to 2017). The library was made by multiplex PCR. These reads were obtained on an Illumina HiSeq 2000. Clones were called with MiXCR by TCRdb after fastp trimmed the public reads at Q25, and only in-frame beta chains were retained. Rows are unified per CDR3 protein, each entry keeping the most common DNA and genes. The sample table holds roughly 17,000 distinct CDR3 sequences, of which about 45% were seen once. The leading ten clones occupy approximately 21% of the sample. The material sequenced was breast tumor tissue. These receptor sequences come from a female donor with breast cancer. Some clones in this sample may be carry-over from other donors' samples.

Ten or more counts support this clonotype. A read error may explain this, as a much larger clone is one base away. The genes are TRBV5-6 and TRBJ2-2, with 8 nucleotides matching TRBD2. Trimming took 2 bases from V and 5 from J; bases not matched to a gene: 5. The CDR3 contains 15 residues. Germline CDR1 is SGHDT and CDR2 is YYEEEE. CDR3 sequence reads: CASSFSGTRTGELFF. CDR3 DNA: TGTGCCAGCAGCTTTAGCGGGACTCGGACCGGGGAGCTGTTTTTT.

The sample holds one count of this clonotype. J is TRBJ2-7 and V is TRBV5-1, with D possibly being TRBD1 or TRBD2 (5 bases each). V dropped 1 base and J dropped 4 bases, with 9 bases sitting between them. CDR1 is SGHRS, CDR2 YFSETQ, per germline. The CDR3 length is 13 residues. In DNA, the CDR3 is TGCGCCAGCAGCTTGTTGGGGGATTACGAGCAGTACTTC. Its translation is CASSLLGDYEQYF.

The chain combines TRBV4-1 with TRBJ2-7, with 8 bases fitting TRBD2. J gave up 7 bases and V 5 bases, and 13 bases lay outside the gene matches. CDR3 length: 15 amino acids. Germline lookup yields CDR1 MGHRA and CDR2 YSYEKL. The CDR3 nucleotides read TGCGCCAGCAGCGAGTCTCGGACTAGCCGACCTGAGCAGTACTTC. This gives the protein CASSESRTSRPEQYF.

Comments on this clonotype: An end of the junction does not agree with germline; a read error may underlie this. The rearrangement links TRBV7-7 to TRBJ2-1; 11 bases are a match to TRBD2. Germline V gene lookup returns CDR1 SSHAT and CDR2 FNYEAQ (reference sequence). The CDR3 runs to 16 residues. Here the CDR3 DNA reads TGTGCTAGCAGCCCTCTAGCGGGGGGTCCCTACAATGAGCAGTTCTTC. This codes for CASSPLAGGPYNEQFF.

V gene TRBV12-3 or TRBV12-4 combines with J gene TRBJ2-2; no reliable D call. V dropped 5 bases and J dropped 1 base, with 8 bases sitting between them. CDR3 length: 14 amino acids. The CDR3 bases are TGTGCCAGCAGTCCCGCACTGAACACCGGGGAGCTGTTTTTT. Protein product: CASSPALNTGELFF.

This clonotype was seen ten or more times. This chain uses TRBV5-1 with TRBJ1-5; tentatively, D is TRBD1 (5 bases). The germline CDR1 and CDR2 sequences are SGHRS and YFSETQ. The CDR3 has 16 residues. Trimming removed 2 bases at V and 8 bases at J, with 20 bases between. The chain's CDR3 is CASSLGPSGPLEPQHF. CDR3 in DNA: TGCGCCAGCAGCTTAGGGCCGTCAGGGCCCTTGGAGCCCCAGCATTTT.

This clonotype showed up many times. The chain has TRBV6-5 and TRBJ1-5; no definite D call. This CDR3 is built from 15 residues. The ends were cut back, 6 bases at V and 0 bases at J, with 12 bases in the middle. CDR1 MNHEY and CDR2 SVGAGI come from the germline V gene. The CDR3 region has the DNA TGTGCCAGCAGGCCCTCGGGAATTAGCAATCAGCCCCAGCATTTT. Its translation is CASRPSGISNQPQHF.

This clonotype was seen ten or more times. The rearrangement uses TRBV4-1 and TRBJ2-3; D remains ambiguous. V shed 0 bases and J shed 2 bases, with 6 bases lying between them. Per germline, CDR1 MGHRA and CDR2 YSYEKL. CDR3 size: 14 residues. This chain's CDR3 is CASSQDFTTDTQYF. In DNA, the CDR3 is TGCGCCAGCAGCCAAGATTTCACCACAGATACGCAGTATTTT.

This clonotype was counted many times. This rearrangement joins TRBV6-5 to TRBJ1-2; 9 positions agree with TRBD1. V gave up 2 bases and J gave up 3 bases; unmatched junction bases: 7. In germline, CDR1 is MNHEY, CDR2 SVGAGI. The CDR3 is 16 amino acids. CDR3 residues: CASSYSRDREDYGYTF. CDR3 nucleotides: TGTGCCAGCAGTTACAGCCGGGACAGGGAAGACTATGGCTACACCTTC.

The V gene is TRBV7-2, the J gene TRBJ2-7, with TRBD2 matching 7 bases. CDR3 length: 16 residues. With 3 bases clipped from V and 0 bases from J, the junction kept 8 bases outside the gene matches. Germline V gene lookup returns CDR1 SGHTA and CDR2 FQGNSA. The CDR3 DNA sequence: TGTGCCAGCAGCTTTTTTGCGGGGGAGAGCTCCTACGAGCAGTACTTC. Amino acid sequence: CASSFFAGESSYEQYF.

Remarks on this clonotype: A read error may be the cause here, since a much bigger clone is one base away. The V gene is TRBV10-1, the J gene TRBJ2-1, with 10 bases fitting TRBD2. Germline loops: CDR1 WNHNN, CDR2 SYGVQD (reference sequence). V lost 5 bases, J lost 3 bases, and 7 bases stayed unmatched. The CDR3 runs to 16 residues. The CDR3, as DNA: TGCGCCAGCAGTAAAAACGGGACTAGCGACTACAATGAGCAGTTCTTC. It yields the protein CASSKNGTSDYNEQFF.

This clonotype showed up many times. This CDR3 reads CASSPSGLPADEQYF. The CDR3 DNA follows: TGTGCCAGCAGTCCTTCCGGACTTCCGGCTGACGAGCAGTACTTC. The chain recombines TRBV9 with TRBJ2-7; possibly TRBD2 for D (5 bases). V was clipped by 5 bases and J by 5 bases, with 20 bases between them. CDR3 size: 15 residues. Per the germline V gene, CDR1 is SGDLS and CDR2 is YYNGEE.

The rearrangement links TRBV20-1 to TRBJ2-1; maybe TRBD2 (6 bases). Trimming pared 0 bases from V and 4 bases from J, leaving 19 bases between. Germline CDR1 and CDR2: DFQATT and SNEGSKA (reference sequence). The CDR3 length is 17 residues. The chain's CDR3 is CSARDPSRGAGYNEQFF. The DNA for the CDR3 is TGCAGTGCTAGAGACCCGAGTCGCGGGGCTGGGTACAATGAGCAGTTCTTC.

J is TRBJ2-5 and V is TRBV20-1; maybe TRBD2 (6 bases). CDR1 DFQATT and CDR2 SNEGSKA come from the germline V gene (reference sequence). Trimming left V 3 bases short and J 1 base short, with 18 bases between. CDR3 length equals 16 residues. The CDR3 bases are TGCAGTGCTAGTACCCAGTTTAGCGGAGTCCAAGAGACCCAGTACTTC. Amino acids: CSASTQFSGVQETQYF.

This clonotype was counted only a few times. The chain is built from TRBV9 and TRBJ2-1; TRBD2 is a possible D gene (6 bases). V lost 3 bases to trimming and J lost 0 bases, with 10 bases between them. Germline values: CDR1 SGDLS, CDR2 YYNGEE. CDR3 length equals 15 residues. In DNA, the CDR3 is TGTGCCAGCAGCGCGCGGGATAGCTCCTACAATGAGCAGTTCTTC. Translation: CASSARDSSYNEQFF.

This clonotype is termed medium-sized. The chain has TRBV28 and TRBJ2-3; 9 nucleotides line up with TRBD1. The junction had 8 bases not matched to a gene; V was cut back by 3 bases and J by 4 bases. The CDR3 runs to 16 residues. Germline CDR1 and CDR2: MDHEN and SYDVKM. The CDR3 DNA sequence: TGTGCCAGCAGTTTGGGCGGGACAGGGAAGGCAGATACGCAGTATTTT. This sequence encodes CASSLGGTGKADTQYF.

On this clonotype: This could be a read error, since a much larger clone is one nucleotide away. The rearrangement joins TRBV3-1 to TRBJ2-4, with D unclear. The CDR3 extends over 17 amino acids. Germline V lookup: CDR1 LGHDT, CDR2 YNNKEL (reference sequence). CDR3: CPSSQDTPAKTKNIQYF. The CDR3 region has the DNA TGTCCCAGCAGCCAAGATACCCCCGCGAAGACCAAAAACATTCAGTACTTC.

This clonotype has ten or more counts. CDR3 sequence (DNA): TGTGCCAGTAGTTCTGGACGGATATATAGCAATCAGCCCCAGCATTTT. Residues: CASSSGRIYSNQPQHF. The chain combines TRBV19 with TRBJ1-5; D is unresolved. With 5 bases removed from V and 0 bases from J, the gap between germline ends came to 14 bases. Germline CDR1 LNHDA, CDR2 SQIVND (reference sequence). CDR3 length: 16 residues.

The chain has TRBV6-2 or TRBV6-3 and TRBJ2-1, with D perhaps TRBD2 (5 bases). Per the germline V gene, CDR1 is MNHEY and CDR2 is SVGEGT. CDR3 length: 14 residues. The V gene lost 10 bases and the J gene lost 1 base, with 14 bases spanning the gap. CDR3 amino acids: CATSTSYSYNEQFF. Written as DNA, the CDR3 is TGTGCCACCTCCACTAGTTATTCCTACAATGAGCAGTTCTTC.

At least ten counts were recorded for this clonotype. This chain links TRBV9 with TRBJ2-2; 10 bases match TRBD1. The V segment lost 1 base and the J segment 5 bases; nucleotides outside the gene matches: 14. CDR1 is SGDLS, CDR2 YYNGEE, per germline. This CDR3 has 19 amino acids. CDR3 coding DNA: TGTGCCAGCAGCGTAAACCGGGACAGGGGCGAGGGCGAGACCGGGGAGCTGTTTTTT. Residues: CASSVNRDRGEGETGELFF. The whole variable domain, filled in from reference TRBV9 and TRBJ2-2, reads DSGVTQTPKHLITATGQRVTLRCSPRSGDLSVYWYQQSLDQGLQFLIQYYNGEERAKGNILERFSAQQFPDLHSELNLSSLELGDSALYFCASSVNRDRGEGETGELFFGEGSRLTVL.

This clonotype was seen ten or more times. The chain couples TRBV5-1 to TRBJ2-5; TRBD2 agrees at 7 bases. This CDR3 spans 16 amino acids. CDR1 SGHRS and CDR2 YFSETQ come from the germline V gene. The V segment lost 4 bases and the J segment 2 bases; nucleotides outside the gene matches: 11. CDR3 DNA: TGCGCCAGCAGCAGGAGGAGCGGGGTACAACAAGAGACCCAGTACTTC. The encoded protein is CASSRRSGVQQETQYF.

V usage is TRBV5-6 and J usage is TRBJ1-1; 7 nucleotides agree with TRBD1. V trimming: 4 bases; J trimming: 3 bases; junction bases outside the gene matches: 3. CDR3 length: 13 residues. Germline loops: CDR1 SGHDT, CDR2 YYEEEE. The CDR3 DNA follows: TGTGCCAGCAGCCGGGACAGAGACACTGAAGCTTTCTTT. This encodes CASSRDRDTEAFF.

The CDR3 region is CSASWAGERNQPQHF. In nucleotides, the CDR3 is TGCAGTGCTAGTTGGGCAGGAGAACGCAATCAGCCCCAGCATTTT. This chain connects TRBV20-1 to TRBJ1-5; no reliable D call. V shed 3 bases and J shed 2 bases, with 14 bases lying between them. The CDR3 loop spans 15 amino acids. CDR1 DFQATT and CDR2 SNEGSKA come from the germline V gene (reference sequence).

On this clonotype itself: The germline gene is not matched at one end of the junction; a read error may be the cause. The chain employs TRBV18 and TRBJ1-6; no reliable D call. The CDR3 covers 13 residues. Germline-derived CDR1 and CDR2 are KGHSH and LQKENI. The CDR3 coding sequence is TGTGCCAGCCCACCGGACGATGATTCACCCCTCCACTTT. Translating it yields CASPPDDDSPLHF.

This clonotype was detected ten times or more. The rearrangement links TRBV5-4 to TRBJ2-2; either TRBD1 or TRBD2 may supply D (5 bases each). Germline V gives CDR1 SGHNT, CDR2 YYREEE (reference sequence). The CDR3 is 16 residues long. Trimming left V 1 base short and J 3 bases short, with 13 bases between. CDR3 protein: CASSLRDGIYTGELFF. The CDR3 region has the DNA TGTGCCAGCAGCTTGAGGGACGGGATATACACCGGGGAGCTGTTTTTT.

V is TRBV6-4 and J is TRBJ1-5; D ambiguous. V gave up 2 bases and J gave up 6 bases, with 14 bases separating them. Germline assignment: CDR1 MRHNA and CDR2 SNTAGT. The CDR3 runs 15 residues. Here the CDR3 DNA reads TGTGCCAGCAGTGACAATTTGACAAAGGGTCAGCCCCAGCATTTT. It specifies CASSDNLTKGQPQHF.